This TCR beta chain was found in a study of T-cell reconstitution after alpha-beta-depleted transplantation in children. Unique molecular identifiers were incorporated when the TCRbeta library was constructed. Via MiXCR, TCRdb re-called the PCR reads, giving one row per CDR3 protein. The sample has some 250,000 distinct CDR3 sequences, about 12% seen once. The origin of this receptor is a human donor who donated a stem cell graft to a child with acute lymphoblastic leukemia. This material consisted of PBMCs from the stem cell graft donor, taken from the stem cell graft.

CDR3 sequence: CSARTGGIAKNIQYF. The CDR3 nucleotides read TGCAGTGCTAGGACAGGGGGCATAGCCAAAAACATTCAGTACTTC. The chain links TRBV20-1 to TRBJ2-4, with TRBD1 matching over 10 bases. V gave up 3 bases and J gave up 0 bases; unmatched junction bases: 2. The CDR3 has 15 residues. Looked up from germline, CDR1 is DFQATT and CDR2 is SNEGSKA (reference sequence).